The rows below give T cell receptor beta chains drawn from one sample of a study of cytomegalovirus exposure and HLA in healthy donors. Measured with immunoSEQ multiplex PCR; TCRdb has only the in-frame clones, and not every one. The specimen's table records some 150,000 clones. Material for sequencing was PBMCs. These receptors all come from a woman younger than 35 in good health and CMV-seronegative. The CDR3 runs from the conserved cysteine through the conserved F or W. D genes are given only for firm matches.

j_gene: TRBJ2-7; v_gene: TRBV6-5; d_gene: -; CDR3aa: CASSYSAFYEQYF; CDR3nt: TGTGCCAGCAGTTACTCAGCATTCTACGAGCAGTACTTC
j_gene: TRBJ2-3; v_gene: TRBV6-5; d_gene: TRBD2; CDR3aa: CASSYRLAGGTDTQYF; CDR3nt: TGTGCCAGCAGTTACCGGCTAGCGGGGGGGACAGATACGCAGTATTTT
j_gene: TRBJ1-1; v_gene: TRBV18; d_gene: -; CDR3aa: CASSVPLLANTEAFF; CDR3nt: TGTGCCAGCAGCGTCCCGCTCCTCGCGAACACTGAAGCTTTCTTT
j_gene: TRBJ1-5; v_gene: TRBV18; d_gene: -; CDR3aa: CASSPEGVRPQHF; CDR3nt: TGTGCCAGCTCACCTGAGGGAGTCCGGCCCCAGCATTTT
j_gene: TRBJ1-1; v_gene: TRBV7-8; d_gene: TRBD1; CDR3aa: CASSSDRDTEAFF; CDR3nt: TGTGCCAGCAGCTCAGACAGGGACACTGAAGCTTTCTTT
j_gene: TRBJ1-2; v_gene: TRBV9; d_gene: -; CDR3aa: CASSVGAGGHNYGYTF; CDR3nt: TGTGCCAGCAGCGTAGGAGCGGGGGGGCATAACTATGGCTACACCTTC
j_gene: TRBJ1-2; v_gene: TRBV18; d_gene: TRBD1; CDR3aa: CASSPDRGGSYGYTF; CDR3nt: TGTGCCAGCTCACCGGACAGGGGGGGTTCCTATGGCTACACCTTC
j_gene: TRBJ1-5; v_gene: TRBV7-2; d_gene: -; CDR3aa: CASSFSNQPQHF; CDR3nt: TGTGCCAGCAGCTTCAGTAATCAGCCCCAGCATTTT
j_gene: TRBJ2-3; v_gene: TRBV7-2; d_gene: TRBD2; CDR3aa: CASSTRRLAGADTQYF; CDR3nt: TGTGCCAGCAGCACACGGCGACTAGCGGGAGCAGATACGCAGTATTTT
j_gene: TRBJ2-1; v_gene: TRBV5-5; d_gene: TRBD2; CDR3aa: CASSPYSGTSDPTYNEQFF; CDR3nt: TGTGCCAGCAGCCCCTACTCCGGGACTAGCGACCCAACCTACAATGAGCAGTTCTTC
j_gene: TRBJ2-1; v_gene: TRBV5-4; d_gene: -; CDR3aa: CASSSRFWRSQYNEQFF; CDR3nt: TGTGCCAGCAGCTCCCGCTTTTGGCGGAGCCAATACAATGAGCAGTTCTTC
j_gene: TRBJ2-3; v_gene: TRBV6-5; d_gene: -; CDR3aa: CASSYSFLADTDTQYF; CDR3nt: TGTGCCAGCAGTTACTCGTTTTTAGCGGACACAGATACGCAGTATTTT
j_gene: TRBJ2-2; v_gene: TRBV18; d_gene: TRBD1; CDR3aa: CASSLGQGYAGELFF; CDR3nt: TGTGCCAGCTCACTGGGACAGGGGTACGCCGGGGAGCTGTTTTTT
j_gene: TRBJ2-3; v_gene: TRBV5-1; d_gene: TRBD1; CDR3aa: CASTPATGVGDTQYF; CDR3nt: TGCGCCAGCACACCTGCTACAGGGGTAGGGGATACGCAGTATTTT
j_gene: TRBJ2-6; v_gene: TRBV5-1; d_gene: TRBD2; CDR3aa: CASSQTRLAEPGANVLTF; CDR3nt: TGCGCCAGCAGCCAAACAAGACTAGCGGAACCTGGGGCCAACGTCCTGACTTTC
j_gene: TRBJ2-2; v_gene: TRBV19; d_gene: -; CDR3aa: CASSAPRENTGELFF; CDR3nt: TGTGCCAGTAGTGCTCCGAGGGAGAACACCGGGGAGCTGTTTTTT
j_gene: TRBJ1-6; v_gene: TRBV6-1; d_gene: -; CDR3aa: CASSQDPNSPLHF; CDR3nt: TGTGCCAGTTCACAGGACCCAAATTCACCCCTCCACTTT
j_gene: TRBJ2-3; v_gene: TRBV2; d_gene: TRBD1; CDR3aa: CASSERAGGLTDTQYF; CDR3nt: TGTGCCAGCAGTGAAAGGGCAGGGGGCTTGACAGATACGCAGTATTTT
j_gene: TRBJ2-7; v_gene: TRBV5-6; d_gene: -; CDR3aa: CASSWINSYEQYF; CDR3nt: TGTGCCAGCAGCTGGATCAACAGCTACGAGCAGTACTTC
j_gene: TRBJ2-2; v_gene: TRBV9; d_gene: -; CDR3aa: CASRLQGGGTGELFF; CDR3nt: TGTGCCAGCAGGCTCCAGGGAGGCGGCACCGGGGAGCTGTTTTTT
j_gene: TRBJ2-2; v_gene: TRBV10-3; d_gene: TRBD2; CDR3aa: CAIRPGLAGGTGELFF; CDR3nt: TGTGCCATCAGGCCGGGACTAGCGGGGGGCACCGGGGAGCTGTTTTTT
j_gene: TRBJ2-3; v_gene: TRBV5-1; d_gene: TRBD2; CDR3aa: CARREVSTDTQYF; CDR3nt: TGCGCCAGGCGGGAGGTGAGCACAGATACGCAGTATTTT
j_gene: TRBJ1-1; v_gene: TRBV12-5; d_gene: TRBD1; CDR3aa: CASGSGGRTEAFF; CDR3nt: TGTGCTAGTGGATCAGGGGGCCGGACTGAAGCTTTCTTT
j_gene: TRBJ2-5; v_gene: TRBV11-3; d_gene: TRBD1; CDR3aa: CASTPTGGGQTQYF; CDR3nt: TGTGCCAGCACCCCGACAGGGGGCGGTCAGACCCAGTACTTC
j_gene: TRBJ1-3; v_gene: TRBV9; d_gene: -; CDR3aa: CASSVGGYSGNTIYF; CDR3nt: TGTGCCAGCAGCGTAGGAGGTTACTCTGGAAACACCATATATTTT
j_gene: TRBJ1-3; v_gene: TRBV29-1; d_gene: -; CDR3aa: CSVEGTRGNTIYF; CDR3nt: TGCAGCGTTGAAGGGACACGTGGAAACACCATATATTTT
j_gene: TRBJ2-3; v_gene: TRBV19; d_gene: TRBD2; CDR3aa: CASSIVRGADTQYF; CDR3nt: TGTGCCAGTAGTATAGTCCGGGGGGCAGATACGCAGTATTTT
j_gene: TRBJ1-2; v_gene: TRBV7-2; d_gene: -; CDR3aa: CASSLEDRESYGYTF; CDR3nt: TGTGCCAGCAGCTTAGAAGACCGGGAGAGCTATGGCTACACCTTC
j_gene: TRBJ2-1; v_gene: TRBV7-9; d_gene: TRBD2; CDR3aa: CASSPRTSISNEQFF; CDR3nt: TGTGCCAGCAGCCCCCGGACTAGCATTTCCAATGAGCAGTTCTTC
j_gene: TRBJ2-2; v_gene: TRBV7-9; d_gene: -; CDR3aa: CASSTSGADTGELFF; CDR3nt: TGTGCCAGCAGCACCTCAGGGGCAGACACCGGGGAGCTGTTTTTT
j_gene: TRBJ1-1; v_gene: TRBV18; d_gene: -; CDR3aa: CASSPGRGEAFF; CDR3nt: TGTGCCAGCTCACCGGGACGGGGGGAAGCTTTCTTT
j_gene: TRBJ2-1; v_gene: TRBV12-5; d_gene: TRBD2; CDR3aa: CASGLVLAGVSEQFF; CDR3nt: TGTGCTAGTGGTTTGGTACTAGCGGGAGTTTCTGAGCAGTTCTTC
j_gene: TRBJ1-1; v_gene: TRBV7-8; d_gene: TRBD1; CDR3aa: CASSRDRASNTEAFF; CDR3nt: TGTGCCAGCAGCCGTGACAGGGCATCGAACACTGAAGCTTTCTTT
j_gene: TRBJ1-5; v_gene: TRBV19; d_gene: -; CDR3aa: CASSIIPAGNQPQHF; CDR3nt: TGTGCCAGTAGTATCATTCCCGCAGGGAATCAGCCCCAGCATTTT
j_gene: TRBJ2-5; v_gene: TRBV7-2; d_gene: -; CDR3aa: CASSLRGLGGKETQYF; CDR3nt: TGTGCCAGCAGCTTACGTGGACTGGGAGGAAAAGAGACCCAGTACTTC
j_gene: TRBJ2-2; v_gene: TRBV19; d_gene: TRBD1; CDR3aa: CASSVPRDRGTGELFF; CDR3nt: TGTGCCAGTAGTGTTCCTCGGGACAGGGGGACAGGGGAGCTGTTTTTT
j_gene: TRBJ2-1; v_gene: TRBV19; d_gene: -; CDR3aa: CASSPEDNEQFF; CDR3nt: TGTGCCAGTAGTCCGGAGGACAATGAGCAGTTCTTC
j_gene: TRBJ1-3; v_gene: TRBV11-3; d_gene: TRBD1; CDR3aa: CASSQGAAGNTIYF; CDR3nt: TGTGCCAGCAGCCAGGGGGCAGCTGGAAACACCATATATTTT
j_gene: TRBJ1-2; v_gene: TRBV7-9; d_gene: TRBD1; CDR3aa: CASSAPGGGSGGGYTF; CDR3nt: TGTGCCAGCAGCGCCCCAGGGGGCGGCTCCGGTGGAGGCTACACCTTC
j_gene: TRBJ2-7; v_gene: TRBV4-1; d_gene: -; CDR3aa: CASSQERGRGEQYF; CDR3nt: TGCGCCAGCAGCCAAGAGAGAGGGCGCGGGGAGCAGTACTTC
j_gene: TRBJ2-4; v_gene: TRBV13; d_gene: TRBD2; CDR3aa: CASSLSYFRGDIQYF; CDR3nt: TGTGCCAGCAGCTTATCATACTTCCGGGGGGACATTCAGTACTTC
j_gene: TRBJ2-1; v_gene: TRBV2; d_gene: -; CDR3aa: CASSADSPPSSYNEQFF; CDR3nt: TGTGCCAGCAGTGCGGACAGTCCTCCGAGCTCCTACAATGAGCAGTTCTTC
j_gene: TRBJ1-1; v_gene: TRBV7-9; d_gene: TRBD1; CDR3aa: CASSWTGEAFF; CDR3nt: TGTGCCAGCAGTTGGACAGGGGAGGCTTTCTTT
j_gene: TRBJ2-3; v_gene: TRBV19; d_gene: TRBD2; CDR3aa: CASSIPEGLAGHTDTQYF; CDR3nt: TGTGCCAGTAGTATCCCCGAAGGACTAGCGGGGCACACAGATACGCAGTATTTT